This T cell receptor beta chain stems from a study of early T cells in non-severe SARS-CoV-2 infection. TCRdb fed the 5' RACE reads into MiXCR, producing one record per CDR3 protein. Among about 25,000 distinct CDR3 sequences listed, around 4.5% were seen once. This clonotype has a count of ten or more. The clonotype comes from an adult who was a healthcare worker with PCR-confirmed SARS-CoV-2 infection or an uninfected control (not recorded which). The sequenced sample consisted of whole blood.

As DNA, the CDR3 is TGTGCCAGCAGCTTAGTGGGAGAGGGTATGTCTGAGACCCAGTACTTC. Translation gives CASSLVGEGMSETQYF. The V and J genes are TRBV7-8 and TRBJ2-5; a possible D gene is TRBD2 (5 bases). Trimming removed 1 base at V and 5 bases at J, with 17 bases between. CDR1 and CDR2 (germline): SGHVS, FQNEAQ. The CDR3 is 16 amino acids.